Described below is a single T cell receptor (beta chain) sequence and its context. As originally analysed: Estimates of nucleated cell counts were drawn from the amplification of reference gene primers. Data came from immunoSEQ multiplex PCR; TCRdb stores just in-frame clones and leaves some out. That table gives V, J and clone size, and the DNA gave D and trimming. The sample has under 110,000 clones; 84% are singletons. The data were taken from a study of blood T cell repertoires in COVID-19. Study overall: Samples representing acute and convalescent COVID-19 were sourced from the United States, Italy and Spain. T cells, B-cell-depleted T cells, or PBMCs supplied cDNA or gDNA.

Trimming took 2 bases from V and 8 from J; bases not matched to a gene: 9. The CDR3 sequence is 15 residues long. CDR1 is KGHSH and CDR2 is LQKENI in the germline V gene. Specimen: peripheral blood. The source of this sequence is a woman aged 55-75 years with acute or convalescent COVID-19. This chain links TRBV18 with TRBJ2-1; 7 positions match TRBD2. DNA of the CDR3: TGTGCCAGCTCACCAAACGCGGGAGCGGGCGATGAGCAGTTCTTC. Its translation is CASSPNAGAGDEQFF.